The rows below give T cell receptor beta chains drawn from one sample of a study of cytomegalovirus exposure and HLA in healthy donors. Libraries were prepared by immunoSEQ multiplex PCR; TCRdb keeps only in-frame clonotypes and omits some of them. The sample holds 150,000 to 200,000 clones. The sample taken for sequencing was PBMCs. Source of these receptors: a man younger than 40 in good health and CMV-seronegative. The CDR3 runs from the conserved cysteine through the conserved F or W. D genes are given only for firm matches.

cdr3_nt cdr3_aa j_call d_call cdr3_length v_call
TGTGCCACCAGCAGAGATACAGGGGATTTGAAAAGTCTAAACACTGAAGCTTTCTTT CATSRDTGDLKSLNTEAFF TRBJ1-1 TRBD1 19 TRBV15
TGTGCCAGCAGTGGCTCAATCGGCGGGAGGATGCAGTTCTTC CASSGSIGGRMQFF TRBJ2-1 TRBD2 14 TRBV6-4
TGTGCCAGCAGCTCCTCCTCCTACAATGAGCAGTTCTTC CASSSSSYNEQFF TRBJ2-1 . 13 TRBV13
TGTGCCAGCAGCCAAGATGGGACTAGCGGGAGTTCCGAGCAGTACTTC CASSQDGTSGSSEQYF TRBJ2-7 TRBD2 16 TRBV4-2
TGTGCCAGTAAGCGGGAGGGGGAACACAATGAGCAGTTCTTC CASKREGEHNEQFF TRBJ2-1 TRBD2 14 TRBV19
TGTGCCGGGTCGGGAGGGGTTGTTGAGCCCCAGCATTTT CAGSGGVVEPQHF TRBJ1-5 . 13 TRBV2
TGTGCCAGCTCAACGGGACAGGTCGCGAACACCGGGGAGCTGTTTTTT CASSTGQVANTGELFF TRBJ2-2 TRBD1 16 TRBV18
TGTGCCAGCAGCCCAAGCGGGAGTCAGCCCTACGAGCAGTACTTC CASSPSGSQPYEQYF TRBJ2-7 TRBD2 15 TRBV7-2
TGCGCCAGCAGCCATCCCGACAGGGACCACACTGAAGCTTTCTTT CASSHPDRDHTEAFF TRBJ1-1 TRBD1 15 TRBV4-1
TGTGCCAGCAGTTTACTAGCGGGAGGCTACGAGCAGTACTTC CASSLLAGGYEQYF TRBJ2-7 TRBD2 14 TRBV6-6
TGTGCCAGCAGCTCTGGGCGTGGAAACACCATATATTTT CASSSGRGNTIYF TRBJ1-3 . 13 TRBV7-2
TGTGCCAGCAGCTTGGCCTTCCAGGATGAAAAACTGTTTTTT CASSLAFQDEKLFF TRBJ1-4 . 14 TRBV5-4
TGTGCCAGCTCACCAACCGGGGTGGAGACCCAGTACTTC CASSPTGVETQYF TRBJ2-5 . 13 TRBV18
TGTGCCACCAGCAGAGATGCCCTAGCCGTAACAGATACGCAGTATTTT CATSRDALAVTDTQYF TRBJ2-3 . 16 TRBV15
TGCAGCTGCGCTAGCGGGAGAAGCACGTACTTC CSCASGRSTYF TRBJ2-5 TRBD2 11 TRBV20-1
TGTGCCAGCAGTTACGACGGGGACGAGCAGTACTTC CASSYDGDEQYF TRBJ2-7 . 12 TRBV6-5
TGTGCCAGCAGTGACTCGAAAGGGAGCCCAGATACGCAGTATTTT CASSDSKGSPDTQYF TRBJ2-3 . 15 TRBV6-4
TGCGCCAGCGGGGACAGCCCGATGGAGACCCAGTACTTC CASGDSPMETQYF TRBJ2-5 TRBD1 13 TRBV5-1
TGTGCCAGCAGCGAGAGGGACAGGTCGACGGCTTTCTTT CASSERDRSTAFF TRBJ1-1 TRBD1 13 TRBV5-6
TGCGCCAGCAGCCAATCGACAGGGGGCCTAGGCTATGGCTACACCTTC CASSQSTGGLGYGYTF TRBJ1-2 TRBD1 16 TRBV4-3
TGCGCCAGCAGCCAGGGTTACAGGGGTGAGGGTGAAAAACTGTTTTTT CASSQGYRGEGEKLFF TRBJ1-4 TRBD1 16 TRBV4-3
TGTGCCAGCAGCTATACCCTGTGGCAGGGTTCTTACGAGCAGTACTTC CASSYTLWQGSYEQYF TRBJ2-7 . 16 TRBV5-5
TGTGCCAGCAGCTCACCTACAGGGAGTCCCGGGGAGCTGTTTTTT CASSSPTGSPGELFF TRBJ2-2 . 15 TRBV28
TGTGCCAGCAGTGAGCAGGGATTGGGGTCAGGAGAGACCCAGTACTTC CASSEQGLGSGETQYF TRBJ2-5 . 16 TRBV2
TGTGCCAGCAGCTTAAGCAGGAGCAATCAGCCCCAGCATTTT CASSLSRSNQPQHF TRBJ1-5 . 14 TRBV7-8
TGTGCCAGCAGTGATAGGACAGGCGTGGGAAATCAGCCCCAGCATTTT CASSDRTGVGNQPQHF TRBJ1-5 TRBD1 16 TRBV6-1
TGTGCCAGCAGCTCTACCGGGACAGGGCGAACTGAAGCTTTCTTT CASSSTGTGRTEAFF TRBJ1-1 TRBD1 15 TRBV28
TGTGCCAGCAGCCCCAGCCCAGGTACCTACGAGCAGTACTTC CASSPSPGTYEQYF TRBJ2-7 . 14 TRBV27
TGCGCCAGCAGTGAGTCCCAGGGTGGGGAGACCCAGTACTTC CASSESQGGETQYF TRBJ2-5 . 14 TRBV10-1
TGTGCCACCGGGACAGGGGGCATTAACACCGGGGAGCTGTTTTTT CATGTGGINTGELFF TRBJ2-2 TRBD1 15 TRBV19
TGCGCCAGTGCCCCGGGTAACGAGCAGTACTTC CASAPGNEQYF TRBJ2-7 . 11 TRBV10-2
TGCGCCAGCAGCACCGAGGGTCTAAATCAGCCCCAGCATTTT CASSTEGLNQPQHF TRBJ1-5 . 14 TRBV5-1
TGTGCCAGCAGTGAAATTTTGGGTCTAGCGGGAGCCTACGAGCAGTACTTC CASSEILGLAGAYEQYF TRBJ2-7 TRBD2 17 TRBV6-1
TGTGCCAGCAGCGAATTTCGGGGGGGGGCCTACGAGCAGTACTTC CASSEFRGGAYEQYF TRBJ2-7 TRBD2 15 TRBV25-1
TGTGCCAGCAGCAGGGGGTTGGAGACCCAGTACTTC CASSRGLETQYF TRBJ2-5 TRBD1 12 TRBV6-4
TGTGCCAGTAGTACTCAGGGCAGGGCGCGCTATGGCTACACCTTC CASSTQGRARYGYTF TRBJ1-2 . 15 TRBV19
TGTGCCAGCAGCTTAGGACTAGTGGGGTTTTCAGATACGCAGTATTTT CASSLGLVGFSDTQYF TRBJ2-3 . 16 TRBV7-9
TGTGCCAGCAGTTACAAGGGACTAGCCGTTTACAATGAGCAGTTCTTC CASSYKGLAVYNEQFF TRBJ2-1 TRBD2 16 TRBV6-5
TGCGCCAGCAGCTTGGATGATGGACAGGGGGGAACTGAAGCTTTCTTT CASSLDDGQGGTEAFF TRBJ1-1 TRBD1 16 TRBV5-1
TGTGCCAGCAGTTTTCGAGGGACAGGGGACTACAATGAGCAGTTCTTC CASSFRGTGDYNEQFF TRBJ2-1 TRBD1 16 TRBV28
TGTGCCACCCTAGACTCCGGTGAGCAGTTCTTC CATLDSGEQFF TRBJ2-1 . 11 TRBV2
TGTGCCAGCAGTTTAGCGGGCCTGACCTACGAGCAGTACTTC CASSLAGLTYEQYF TRBJ2-7 . 14 TRBV27
TGTGCCAGCAGTGGACAGGGAAATAGCAATCAGCCCCAGCATTTT CASSGQGNSNQPQHF TRBJ1-5 TRBD1 15 TRBV6-1
TGTGCCAGCAGCTTGCGGCGGGAGCATCGCTACGAGCAGTACTTC CASSLRREHRYEQYF TRBJ2-7 TRBD2 15 TRBV5-4
TGTGCCAGTAGTATACAAGGGGCGCGCTACAATGAGCAGTTCTTC CASSIQGARYNEQFF TRBJ2-1 . 15 TRBV19
TGTGCCAGCAGTGGGCTAGCGGGAGGATTGGATACGCAGTATTTT CASSGLAGGLDTQYF TRBJ2-3 TRBD2 15 TRBV2
TGTGCCAGCAGCCGGGAGAGTTTCAATGAGCAGTTCTTC CASSRESFNEQFF TRBJ2-1 . 13 TRBV5-4
TGTGCCAGCAGTTCCACGGGGATCCGTACAGGGCTCGATGAAAAACTGTTTTTT CASSSTGIRTGLDEKLFF TRBJ1-4 . 18 TRBV28
TGTGCCAGCAGCTTGGCCGGGACACAGGGAAACACCATATATTTT CASSLAGTQGNTIYF TRBJ1-3 . 15 TRBV5-5
TGTGCCAGCTACCTGGGCAGGGGGAACACTGAAGCTTTCTTT CASYLGRGNTEAFF TRBJ1-1 . 14 TRBV7-9
TGTGCCAGCGAAGACAGGAATTATGGCTACACCTTC CASEDRNYGYTF TRBJ1-2 . 12 TRBV25-1
TGTGCCAGCAGCCAAGATTTCCTCCTCGGAGAGACCCAGTACTTC CASSQDFLLGETQYF TRBJ2-5 . 15 TRBV4-2
TGTGCCAGCAGTCCGGGACTAGTCCACAATGAGCAGTTCTTC CASSPGLVHNEQFF TRBJ2-1 TRBD2 14 TRBV6-1
TGTGCCAGCAGCTCCCCGGGACTAGCGGGAGGGAATGAGCAGTTCTTC CASSSPGLAGGNEQFF TRBJ2-1 TRBD2 16 TRBV7-9
TGTGCCAGCACCGGGACAGGAAGGGACAATGAGCAGTTCTTC CASTGTGRDNEQFF TRBJ2-1 TRBD1 14 TRBV7-9
TGTGCCAGCAAAACGGGATACTACGAGCAGTACTTC CASKTGYYEQYF TRBJ2-7 . 12 TRBV6-5
TGTGCCAGCAGCCAAGAGAGAACGGGGGGCTATGAAAAACTGTTTTTT CASSQERTGGYEKLFF TRBJ1-4 . 16 TRBV14